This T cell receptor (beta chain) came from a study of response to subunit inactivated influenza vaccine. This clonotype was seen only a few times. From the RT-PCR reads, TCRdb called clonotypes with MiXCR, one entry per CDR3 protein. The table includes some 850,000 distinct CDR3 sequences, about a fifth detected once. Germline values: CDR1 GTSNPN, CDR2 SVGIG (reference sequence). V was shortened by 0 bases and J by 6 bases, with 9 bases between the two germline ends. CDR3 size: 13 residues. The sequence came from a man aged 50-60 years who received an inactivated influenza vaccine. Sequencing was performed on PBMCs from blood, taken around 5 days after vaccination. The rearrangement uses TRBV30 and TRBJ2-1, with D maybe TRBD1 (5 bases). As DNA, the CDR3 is TGTGCCTGGAGTGTACAGGTTGCCAATGAGCAGTTCTTC. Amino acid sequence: CAWSVQVANEQFF.